The 17 T cell receptor beta chains below all came from one sample that was sequenced in a study of cytomegalovirus exposure and HLA in healthy donors. The PCR had 60 Vbeta and 13 Jbeta primers. Measured with immunoSEQ multiplex PCR; TCRdb has only the in-frame clones, and not every one. Seen here are 140,000 or so clones, around 78% observed once, and the top ten hold about 2.2%. Sequenced sample: PBMCs. The receptors stem from a woman younger than 30 in good health and CMV-seropositive.

This chain connects TRBV5-5 to TRBJ2-5; TRBD1 is a possible D gene (6 bases). Germline values: CDR1 SGHKS, CDR2 YYEKEE (reference sequence). CDR3 size: 15 residues. V shed 1 base and J shed 5 bases, with 15 bases lying between them. The CDR3: CASSLQGRRPETQYF. As DNA, the CDR3 is TGTGCCAGCAGCTTGCAGGGGCGTCGCCCGGAGACCCAGTACTTC. Full variable domain (rest looked up from reference TRBV5-5 and TRBJ2-5): DAGVTQSPTHLIKTRGQQVTLRCSPISGHKSVSWYQQVLGQGPQFIFQYYEKEERGRGNFPDRFSARQFPNYSSELNVNALLLGDSALYLCASSLQGRRPETQYFGPGTRLLVL.

The V gene is TRBV9, the J gene TRBJ2-3; TRBD2 matches 13 bases. Germline loops: CDR1 SGDLS, CDR2 YYNGEE. V lost 0 bases to trimming and J lost 7 bases; unmatched junction nucleotides: 2. The CDR3 is 15 residues long. The CDR3 nucleotides read TGTGCCAGCAGCGTAGGACTAGCGGGGGGAAATACGCAGTATTTT. Translating gives CASSVGLAGGNTQYF.

In its sample, this clone was seen a few times. The chain recombines TRBV7-6 with TRBJ2-6; 7 nucleotides align to TRBD1. V was pared by 1 base and J by 2 bases, with 17 bases of the junction left unmatched. Germline CDR1 and CDR2: SGHVS and FNYEAQ. The CDR3 spans 21 residues. CDR3 coding DNA: TGTGCCAGCAGCTTAGAAGTCCCCGGTTTTAGCACAGGGGCTGGGGCCAACGTCCTGACTTTC. It translates to CASSLEVPGFSTGAGANVLTF.

This sequence joins TRBV9 and TRBJ2-7; 14 bases agree with TRBD2. Germline V gene lookup returns CDR1 SGDLS and CDR2 YYNGEE. The CDR3 loop spans 17 amino acids. The junction had 14 bases not matched to a gene; V was cut back by 5 bases and J by 7 bases. The CDR3 reads CASSPGLAGVSTGEQYF. The DNA of the CDR3 is TGTGCCAGCAGTCCGGGACTAGCGGGGGTAAGCACTGGGGAGCAGTACTTC.

The rearrangement joins TRBV14 to TRBJ1-1; 12 bases align to TRBD1. V lost 3 bases, J lost 6 bases, and 8 bases stayed unmatched. From germline, CDR1 is SGHDN and CDR2 FVKESK. This CDR3 comprises 16 residues. CDR3 DNA: TGTGCCAGCAGCCAGCCGGGACAGGGGGCCTCGTCTGAAGCTTTCTTT. It is translated as CASSQPGQGASSEAFF.

The chain recombines TRBV7-9 with TRBJ1-4; TRBD1 agrees at 8 bases. This CDR3 comprises 14 residues. The germline CDR1 and CDR2 sequences are SEHNR and FQNEAQ (reference sequence). V lost 5 bases to trimming and J lost 6 bases; unmatched junction nucleotides: 5. CDR3 loop: CASSPGTGHEKLFF. DNA for the CDR3: TGTGCCAGCAGCCCCGGGACAGGACATGAAAAACTGTTTTTT. Combining the CDR3 with reference TRBV7-9 and TRBJ1-4 gives the whole variable domain DTGVSQNPRHKITKRGQNVTFRCDPISEHNRLYWYRQTLGQGPEFLTYFQNEAQLEKSRLLSDRFSAERPKGSFSTLEIQRTEQGDSAMYLCASSPGTGHEKLFFGSGTQLSVL.

This chain connects TRBV11-3 to TRBJ2-2; tentatively, D is TRBD2 (6 bases). Per the germline V gene, CDR1 is SGHNT and CDR2 is YENEEA. This CDR3 is built from 14 residues. V was shortened by 0 bases and J by 6 bases, with 8 bases between the two germline ends. The CDR3, as DNA: TGTGCCAGCAGCTTAGATGGAGGGCCCGGGGAGCTGTTTTTT. This gives the protein CASSLDGGPGELFF.

The gene calls are TRBV6-1 and TRBJ1-1, with D possibly TRBD1 on 5 matching bases. Trimming took off 3 bases at V and 6 bases at J, with 11 bases between the two ends. This CDR3 is built from 13 residues. Per germline, CDR1 MNHNS and CDR2 SASEGT. DNA of the CDR3: TGTGCCAGCAGTGAGGGGGGAAATCCTGAAGCTTTCTTT. Encoded protein: CASSEGGNPEAFF.

The V call is TRBV5-1, the J call TRBJ2-4; 8 bases fit TRBD2. Germline CDR1 and CDR2: SGHRS and YFSETQ. The CDR3 loop spans 13 amino acids. V lost 1 base, J lost 8 bases, and 2 bases stayed unmatched. The DNA for the CDR3 is TGCGCCAGCAGCTTGTCACTAGCGGACATTCAGTACTTC. Its translation is CASSLSLADIQYF. Combining the CDR3 with reference TRBV5-1 and TRBJ2-4 gives the whole variable domain KAGVTQTPRYLIKTRGQQVTLSCSPISGHRSVSWYQQTPGQGLQFLFEYFSETQRNKGNFPGRFSGRQFSNSRSEMNVSTLELGDSALYLCASSLSLADIQYFGAGTRLSVL.

The rearrangement joins TRBV18 to TRBJ2-3; D uncertain. There are 12 residues in the CDR3. V was cut by 2 bases and J by 4 bases, with 4 bases left in between. The V gene's germline CDR1 is KGHSH and CDR2 LQKENI. This CDR3 is CASSPSADTQYF. DNA for the CDR3: TGTGCCAGCTCACCATCGGCAGATACGCAGTATTTT.

The CDR3 sequence is CASSQVEMNTGELFF. DNA for the CDR3: TGTGCCAGCAGCCAAGTGGAGATGAACACCGGGGAGCTGTTTTTT. V usage is TRBV4-2 and J usage is TRBJ2-2; D not certain. The CDR3 covers 15 residues. V shed 1 base and J shed 1 base, with 7 bases lying between them. Looked up from germline, CDR1 is LGHNA and CDR2 is YNFKEQ.

This rearrangement joins TRBV11-2 to TRBJ1-1, with TRBD1 identical over 9 bases. CDR1 and CDR2 (germline): SGHAT, FQNNGV. This CDR3 is built from 15 residues. The V and J ends lost 5 bases and 6 bases, in that order; junction bases with no gene match: 10. The CDR3 DNA sequence: TGTGCCAGCAGCCGATTGGGACGGACAGGGGCTGAAGCTTTCTTT. Translated: CASSRLGRTGAEAFF.

The V call is TRBV18, the J call TRBJ1-1; maybe TRBD1 (6 bases). CDR1 and CDR2 (germline): KGHSH, LQKENI. Trimming removed 4 bases from V and 0 bases from J, with 12 bases in between. The CDR3 extends over 15 amino acids. The CDR3 DNA follows: TGTGCCAGCTCACAAAACAGGGTGCTGAACACTGAAGCTTTCTTT. Amino acid sequence: CASSQNRVLNTEAFF.

A remark on this clone: One end of the junction fails to match germline, which may point to a read error. The sample holds other DNA sequences that translate to the same CDR3. The CDR3 DNA is TGTGCTAGCAGTGTGGACAGGATGCGTTCACCCCTCCACTTT. Translation: CASSVDRMRSPLHF. This sequence joins TRBV2 and TRBJ1-6; 7 bases match TRBD1. The CDR3 is made up of 14 amino acids. Looked up from germline, CDR1 is SNHLY and CDR2 is FYNNEI.

The chain joins TRBV11-2 to TRBJ2-1; no clear D. Trimming left V 6 bases short and J 8 bases short, with 17 bases between. Germline CDR1 SGHAT, CDR2 FQNNGV. This CDR3 region has 14 residues. CDR3 in DNA: TGTGCCAGCAGACCCGAAGTGGAGCCCGATGAGCAGTTCTTC. Its translation: CASRPEVEPDEQFF.

The chain uses TRBV7-2 and TRBJ2-2; 13 bases are shared with TRBD2. V lost 5 bases and J lost 5; bases outside the gene matches: 8. Germline CDR1 and CDR2: SGHTA and FQGNSA. The CDR3 sequence is 17 residues long. The CDR3 DNA is TGTGCCAGCAGCCTGGGGACTAGCGGGGTAGGGACCGGGGAGCTGTTTTTT. This translates into CASSLGTSGVGTGELFF.

V gene TRBV25-1 combines with J gene TRBJ1-5, with 9 bases identical to TRBD1. Germline CDR1 and CDR2: MGHDK and SYGVNS. V lost 1 base and J lost 4; bases outside the gene matches: 11. This CDR3 is 18 amino acids long. This CDR3 reads CASSESSSGTGKNQPQHF. In nucleotides, the CDR3 is TGTGCCAGCAGTGAATCGTCGTCCGGGACAGGGAAAAATCAGCCCCAGCATTTT.